One sample yielded the 31 T cell receptor beta chains listed below, sequenced in a study of post-analysis software for immune sequencing data. These TCRs are of unknown antigen specificity. Study results and caveats: When patients were compared with controls, about 5 TRBV segments were more frequent, TRBV5-6, TRBV5-1 and TRBV20-1 among them.

The authors incorporated unique molecular identifiers into the TCR beta cDNA libraries. TCRdb reprocessed the PCR reads with MiXCR, giving one entry per CDR3 protein. The table lists 800,000 to 950,000 distinct CDR3 sequences, about 53% of them singletons. Sequenced sample: blood. Receptor source: a girl aged 5 to 17 with multiple sclerosis.

This clonotype is a singleton in its sample. The CDR3 DNA is TGTGCCAGCTCAGGTCGTGGGCAGGCTAATCAGCCCCAGCATTTT. Translating gives CASSGRGQANQPQHF. The rearrangement links TRBV18 to TRBJ1-5; D is undetermined. The CDR3 is made up of 15 amino acids. Per the germline V gene, CDR1 is KGHSH and CDR2 is LQKENI. With 5 bases removed from V and 4 bases from J, the gap between germline ends came to 15 bases.

The CDR3 DNA is TGTGCCAGCAGCCTTACCGGGACAGGGGGAGATACGCAGTATTTT. It codes for CASSLTGTGGDTQYF. The chain couples TRBV3-1 to TRBJ2-3, with TRBD1 matching 11 bases. V was pared by 4 bases and J by 5 bases, with 5 bases of the junction left unmatched. Germline assignment: CDR1 LGHDT and CDR2 YNNKEL (reference sequence). This CDR3 contains 15 residues.

This clonotype came up once. The V call is TRBV14, the J call TRBJ2-2; the D is unclear. Germline assignment: CDR1 SGHDN and CDR2 FVKESK. This CDR3 is 16 amino acids long. Trimming removed 4 bases at V and 4 bases at J, with 16 bases between. CDR3 protein: CASSRKLPSGTGELFF. The CDR3, as DNA: TGTGCCAGCAGCCGCAAACTGCCCTCGGGCACCGGGGAGCTGTTTTTT. Full variable domain (rest looked up from reference TRBV14 and TRBJ2-2): EAGVTQFPSHSVIEKGQTVTLRCDPISGHDNLYWYRRVMGKEIKFLLHFVKESKQDESGMPNNRFLAERTGGTYSTLKVQPAELEDSGVYFCASSRKLPSGTGELFFGEGSRLTVL.

This rearrangement joins TRBV12-3 or TRBV12-4 to TRBJ2-3; D not certain. V was cut by 5 bases and J by 8 bases, with 11 bases left in between. The CDR3 covers 12 residues. CDR3 protein: CASSPSKGTQYF. CDR3 coding DNA: TGTGCCAGCAGTCCGTCTAAGGGTACGCAGTATTTT.

The rearrangement uses TRBV3-1 and TRBJ2-7; 16 positions agree with TRBD2. The CDR3 length is 17 residues. V shed 10 bases and J 0 bases; nucleotides not matched to a gene: 9. Germline CDR1 and CDR2: LGHDT and YNNKEL (reference sequence). The DNA of the CDR3 is TGTGCCACCGGGACTAGCGGGAGGGCTCCGAGCTCCTACGAGCAGTACTTC. It codes for CATGTSGRAPSSYEQYF.

The chain combines TRBV2 with TRBJ1-6; the D gene is possibly TRBD1 (6 bases). The CDR3 loop spans 15 amino acids. Deletions cut 6 bases from V and 9 bases from J, with 18 bases between. Germline V gene data show CDR1 as SNHLY and CDR2 as FYNNEI. CDR3 coding DNA: TGTGCCAGCAGGAGGGGGTGGCTTGAAGGTTCACCCCTCCACTTT. Encoded protein: CASRRGWLEGSPLHF. The variable domain in full, completed from reference TRBV2 and TRBJ1-6, reads EPEVTQTPSHQVTQMGQEVILRCVPISNHLYFYWYRQILGQKVEFLVSFYNNEISEKSEIFDDQFSVERPDGSNFTLKIRSTKLEDSAMYFCASRRGWLEGSPLHFGNGTRLTVT.

This clonotype was counted only a few times. The V call is TRBV2, the J call TRBJ2-3; TRBD1 matches 8 bases. V gave up 6 bases and J gave up 4 bases; unmatched junction bases: 6. This CDR3 has 14 amino acids. CDR1 and CDR2 (germline): SNHLY, FYNNEI. The CDR3 loop is CASSPTGVPDTQYF. DNA for the CDR3: TGTGCCAGCAGCCCGACAGGGGTCCCAGATACGCAGTATTTT.

The chain couples TRBV29-1 to TRBJ2-5; D remains unclear. V was clipped by 5 bases and J by 2 bases, with 9 bases between them. CDR1 and CDR2 (germline): SQVTM, ANQGSEA. CDR3 size: 12 residues. In DNA, the CDR3 is TGCAGCGTTTCCCCAGGTCAAGAGACCCAGTACTTC. Protein sequence: CSVSPGQETQYF.

This clonotype was counted between two and nine times. V is TRBV7-6 and J is TRBJ2-7, with 12 bases aligning to TRBD2. CDR1 and CDR2 from the germline V gene are SGHVS and FNYEAQ. J gave up 5 bases and V 5 bases, and 7 bases lay outside the gene matches. The CDR3 has 15 amino acids. The CDR3, as DNA: TGTGCCAGCAGCCCCCGGACTAGCGGGACGAACGAGCAGTACTTC. It is translated as CASSPRTSGTNEQYF.

The chain has TRBV5-1 and TRBJ2-2; 7 bases align to TRBD1. This CDR3 has 17 residues. Germline V gene lookup returns CDR1 SGHRS and CDR2 YFSETQ. J was trimmed by 0 bases and V by 3 bases; bases with no gene match: 8. The CDR3 reads CASSYSPGTANTGELFF. The DNA for the CDR3 is TGCGCCAGCAGCTACTCCCCCGGGACAGCGAACACCGGGGAGCTGTTTTTT. The entire variable domain, with the rest obtained from reference TRBV5-1 and TRBJ2-2, is as follows: KAGVTQTPRYLIKTRGQQVTLSCSPISGHRSVSWYQQTPGQGLQFLFEYFSETQRNKGNFPGRFSGRQFSNSRSEMNVSTLELGDSALYLCASSYSPGTANTGELFFGEGSRLTVL.

J is TRBJ2-1 and V is TRBV6-2 or TRBV6-3, with TRBD2 matching 7 bases. Germline values: CDR1 MNHEY, CDR2 SVGEGT. Unmatched junction bases numbered 15, after V lost 3 bases and J lost 7 bases. The CDR3 consists of 17 residues. CDR3 nucleotides: TGTGCCAGCAGTTATGCCGCTCGAAGGACTAGATGGAATGAGCAGTTCTTC. This encodes CASSYAARRTRWNEQFF.

This clonotype was detected ten times or more. V is TRBV29-1 and J is TRBJ2-7; D possibly corresponds to TRBD1 (6 bases). The V and J ends lost 6 bases and 2 bases respectively, with 11 bases between them. This CDR3 spans 12 amino acids. CDR1 is SQVTM and CDR2 is ANQGSEA in the germline V gene. CDR3 amino acids: CSVSTGTYEQYF. CDR3 DNA sequence: TGCAGCGTATCGACAGGTACCTACGAGCAGTACTTC.

The gene calls are TRBV6-2 or TRBV6-3 and TRBJ2-7; a weak D match, TRBD2 (6 bases). Deletions cut 7 bases from V and 6 bases from J, with 22 bases between. Germline CDR1 reads MNHEY; CDR2 reads SVGEGT. This CDR3 has 15 amino acids. The CDR3 here is CASMGTEASVGEQYF. The CDR3 bases are TGTGCCAGCATGGGGACCGAGGCTAGCGTTGGCGAGCAGTACTTC.

The V call is TRBV7-9, the J call TRBJ2-3, with TRBD1 matching over 9 bases. The trim removed 9 bases at V and 1 base at J, leaving 8 bases unmatched. This CDR3 comprises 15 residues. Germline CDR1 and CDR2: SEHNR and FQNEAQ (reference sequence). The CDR3 bases are TGTGCCAGTACAACAGGGGGCTTCCGCACAGATACGCAGTATTTT. It specifies CASTTGGFRTDTQYF.

The V gene is TRBV7-9, the J gene TRBJ2-5; a possible D gene is TRBD1 (5 bases). Gene TRBJ2-7 matches the end of the DNA better, so the J call may be wrong. Germline V CDR1 and CDR2: SEHNR, FQNEAQ (reference sequence). The CDR3 consists of 17 residues. CDR3 region: CASSLVSTYDRNYEQYF. For the CDR3, the DNA is TGTGCCAGCAGCTTAGTTTCCACCTATGACAGAAACTACGAGCAGTACTTC.

This clonotype turned up a few times. The gene calls are TRBV11-2 and TRBJ1-2, with D uncertain. Germline lookup yields CDR1 SGHAT and CDR2 FQNNGV. This CDR3 spans 14 amino acids. V was shortened by 2 bases and J by 2 bases, with 9 bases between the two germline ends. The CDR3 DNA follows: TGTGCCAGCAGCTTATATGAGGGCAACTATGGCTACACCTTC. Amino acid sequence: CASSLYEGNYGYTF.

V is TRBV18 and J is TRBJ2-7; D gene ambiguous. Germline V gene lookup returns CDR1 KGHSH and CDR2 LQKENI. V gave up 3 bases and J gave up 11 bases, with 14 bases separating them. The CDR3 contains 12 residues. The CDR3 loop reads CASSPLLSEKYF. The CDR3 DNA is TGTGCCAGCTCACCGCTCCTATCCGAAAAGTACTTC.

This chain joins TRBV18 and TRBJ1-5; 7 nucleotides align to TRBD1. V gave up 3 bases and J gave up 4 bases; unmatched junction bases: 0. CDR3 length: 13 amino acids. Germline V gene lookup returns CDR1 KGHSH and CDR2 LQKENI. DNA for the CDR3: TGTGCCAGCTCACCGACAGGGAATCAGCCCCAGCATTTT. This gives the protein CASSPTGNQPQHF.

This chain uses TRBV20-1 with TRBJ2-7, with D perhaps assigned TRBD1 or TRBD2 (5 bases each). Trimming pared 1 base from V and 0 bases from J, leaving 22 bases between. This CDR3 has 18 residues. The germline V gene encodes CDR1 DFQATT and CDR2 SNEGSKA (reference sequence). CDR3 DNA: TGCAGTGCTAGAGGTCTCCCGTACCGGGACCTCAGCTCCTACGAGCAGTACTTC. This codes for CSARGLPYRDLSSYEQYF.

V gene TRBV14 combines with J gene TRBJ2-1, with D hard to call. Germline values: CDR1 SGHDN, CDR2 FVKESK. The V and J ends lost 2 bases and 3 bases respectively, with 5 bases between them. The CDR3 consists of 13 residues. This chain's CDR3 is CASSQNSYNEQFF. CDR3 bases: TGTGCCAGCAGCCAAAACAGCTACAATGAGCAGTTCTTC. Variable domain in full (rest from reference TRBV14 and TRBJ2-1): EAGVTQFPSHSVIEKGQTVTLRCDPISGHDNLYWYRRVMGKEIKFLLHFVKESKQDESGMPNNRFLAERTGGTYSTLKVQPAELEDSGVYFCASSQNSYNEQFFGPGTRLTVL.

The CDR3 reads CASSQSWSLTYEQYF. The CDR3 region has the DNA TGTGCCAGCAGCCAAAGTTGGTCTCTTACCTACGAGCAGTACTTC. The V gene is TRBV6-6, the J gene TRBJ2-7; D remains ambiguous. V lost 6 bases and J 2 bases, leaving 17 bases between the germline ends. The CDR3 contains 15 residues. The germline CDR1 and CDR2 sequences are MNHNY and SVGAGI (reference sequence).

The V and J genes are TRBV7-8 and TRBJ1-2, with D unclear. Trimming removed 5 bases from V and 4 bases from J, with 14 bases in between. The CDR3 spans 14 residues. CDR1 SGHVS and CDR2 FQNEAQ come from the germline V gene. This CDR3 is CASSPTASRYGYTF. As DNA, the CDR3 is TGTGCCAGCAGCCCAACAGCGTCCCGCTATGGCTACACCTTC.

A single count supports this clonotype. The chain couples TRBV7-8 to TRBJ2-2; possibly TRBD1 for D (7 bases). This CDR3 contains 15 residues. Trimming pared 6 bases from V and 5 bases from J, leaving 16 bases between. Germline CDR1 is SGHVS and CDR2 is FQNEAQ. In nucleotides, the CDR3 is TGTGCCAGCAGGCGTACAGGGGAGGAAACCGGGGAGCTGTTTTTT. This sequence encodes CASRRTGEETGELFF. The complete variable domain, with remaining parts taken from reference TRBV7-8 and TRBJ2-2, reads GAGVSQSPRYKVAKRGQDVALRCDPISGHVSLFWYQQALGQGPEFLTYFQNEAQLDKSGLPSDRFFAERPEGSVSTLKIQRTQQEDSAVYLCASRRTGEETGELFFGEGSRLTVL.

The sample holds a few counts of this clonotype. This chain connects TRBV5-1 to TRBJ2-1, with D tentatively TRBD2 (5 bases). Germline V gene sequence: CDR1 SGHRS, CDR2 YFSETQ. The V and J ends lost 1 base and 0 bases respectively, with 8 bases between them. The CDR3 has 15 residues. The CDR3 sequence: CASSLMGDSYNEQFF. Written as DNA, the CDR3 is TGCGCCAGCAGCTTGATGGGAGACTCCTACAATGAGCAGTTCTTC.

This chain uses TRBV5-6 with TRBJ2-1; the D gene is possibly TRBD1 (5 bases). The CDR3 consists of 11 residues. Trimming stripped 4 bases from V and 14 bases from J, with 13 bases between. Per the germline V gene, CDR1 is SGHDT and CDR2 is YYEEEE. This CDR3 reads CASSKDNLKFF. CDR3 DNA sequence: TGTGCCAGCAGCAAGGACAATTTAAAGTTCTTC.

This chain joins TRBV11-2 and TRBJ2-4; D gene unclear. TRBJ2-7 explains the end of the DNA better; the J call may be wrong. This CDR3 region has 14 residues. Per germline, CDR1 SGHAT and CDR2 FQNNGV. CDR3 in amino acids: CASSTTAGNYEQYF. For the CDR3, the DNA is TGTGCCAGCAGCACCACGGCTGGGAACTACGAGCAGTACTTC.

V and J are TRBV29-1 and TRBJ2-5; TRBD2 agrees at 7 bases. There are 13 residues in the CDR3. Trimming cost V 5 bases and J 11 bases; bases outside gene matches: 14. Germline CDR1 reads SQVTM; CDR2 reads ANQGSEA. The CDR3 here is CSVQAGVTREQYF. The CDR3 bases are TGCAGCGTTCAGGCGGGAGTAACGAGAGAGCAGTACTTC.

The genes are TRBV29-1 and TRBJ2-4; 7 nucleotides agree with TRBD1. The DNA end is a closer match to TRBJ2-7, so the J assignment may be wrong. This CDR3 has 13 amino acids. Germline-derived CDR1 and CDR2 are SQVTM and ANQGSEA. The CDR3 coding sequence is TGCAGCGTTGGAGGACAGGCCAACTACGAGCAGTACTTC. Its protein product is CSVGGQANYEQYF.

The rearrangement links TRBV29-1 to TRBJ2-1, with a possible D match to TRBD1 (6 bases). The CDR3 consists of 13 residues. Trimming removed 7 bases at V and 7 bases at J, with 17 bases between. From germline, CDR1 is SQVTM and CDR2 ANQGSEA. In nucleotides, the CDR3 is TGCAGCGCCGCCGGACAGCATCTAAATGAGCAGTTCTTC. It specifies CSAAGQHLNEQFF.

The V and J genes are TRBV11-2 and TRBJ2-1; either TRBD1 or TRBD2 may fit D (5 bases each). This CDR3 contains 15 residues. Germline CDR1 is SGHAT and CDR2 is FQNNGV. V dropped 4 bases and J dropped 7 bases, with 17 bases sitting between them. The CDR3 here is CASSWGRGLRNEQFF. In nucleotides, the CDR3 is TGTGCCAGCAGCTGGGGCCGGGGCTTGAGGAATGAGCAGTTCTTC.

V gene TRBV20-1 combines with J gene TRBJ2-3; 10 nucleotides align to TRBD2. The V segment lost 6 bases and the J segment 3 bases; nucleotides outside the gene matches: 9. The CDR3 length is 15 residues. Germline CDR1 reads DFQATT; CDR2 reads SNEGSKA (reference sequence). The CDR3 nucleotides read TGCAGTGCCCTACCGGGACTAGCGTCAACAGATACGCAGTATTTT. Amino acid sequence: CSALPGLASTDTQYF.